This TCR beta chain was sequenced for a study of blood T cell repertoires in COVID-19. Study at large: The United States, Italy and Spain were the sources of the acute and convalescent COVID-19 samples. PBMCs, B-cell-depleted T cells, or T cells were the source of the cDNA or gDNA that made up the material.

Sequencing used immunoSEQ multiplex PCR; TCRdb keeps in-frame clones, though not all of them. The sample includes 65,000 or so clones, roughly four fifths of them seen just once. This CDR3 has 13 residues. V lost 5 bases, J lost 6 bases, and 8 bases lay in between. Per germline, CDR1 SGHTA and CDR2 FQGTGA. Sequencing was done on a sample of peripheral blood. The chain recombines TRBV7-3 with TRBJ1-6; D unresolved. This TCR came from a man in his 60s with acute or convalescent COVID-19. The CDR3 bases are TGTGCCAGCAGCCCCGGTTTTAATTCACCCCTCCACTTT. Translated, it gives CASSPGFNSPLHF. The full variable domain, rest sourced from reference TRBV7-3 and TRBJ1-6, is GAGVSQTPSNKVTEKGKYVELRCDPISGHTALYWYRQSLGQGPEFLIYFQGTGAADDSGLPNDRFFAVRPEGSVSTLKIQRTERGDSAVYLCASSPGFNSPLHFGNGTRLTVT.